These T cell receptor beta chains were read from a single sample in a study of T cell responses to AZD1222 COVID-19 vaccine. Assay: immunoSEQ multiplex PCR; the TCRdb copy retains only in-frame clones and omits some. The sample carries roughly 80,000 clones, around 90% recorded once. Sequencing was performed on peripheral blood, taken on day 0 of MenACWY control vaccination. These receptors were collected from an adult in good health. The CDR3 runs from the conserved cysteine through the conserved F or W. A D gene is named only where the DNA matches it firmly. Size values are once, few and many counts, or a class for expanded clones, and some rows have none.

size	D	J	V	DNA	CDR3
.	.	TRBJ2-2	TRBV3-1/TRBV3-2	TGTGCCAGCAGCCACGTGAAAAACACCGGGGAGCTGTTTTTT	CASSHVKNTGELFF
.	.	TRBJ2-3	TRBV21-1	TGTGCCAGCAGCAAAGCCGAGCGGGCGAGCACAGATACGCAGTATTTT	CASSKAERASTDTQYF
.	TRBD1	TRBJ1-2	TRBV30	TGTGCCTGGAGTGAGGGGGCTGGCTACACCTTC	CAWSEGAGYTF
.	TRBD1	TRBJ2-7	TRBV11-3	TGTGCCAGCAGCTTCGGGACAGGGCCCGAGCAGTACTTC	CASSFGTGPEQYF
.	.	TRBJ2-1	TRBV9	TGTGCCAGCAGCGTAGAAGGGGGAGCCGCCAATGAGCAGTTCTTC	CASSVEGGAANEQFF
.	TRBD2	TRBJ2-1	TRBV12-3/TRBV12-4	TGTGCCACCAGCGGGGGGGCGAGGAATGAGCAGTTCTTC	CATSGGARNEQFF
.	TRBD1	TRBJ1-4	TRBV3-1/TRBV3-2	TGTGCCAGCAGTCTACAGGGGACTAATGAAAAACTGTTTTTT	CASSLQGTNEKLFF
.	.	TRBJ2-7	TRBV9	TGTGCCAGCAGCGTAGCAGGGGTTGCCGACGAGCAGTACTTC	CASSVAGVADEQYF
.	TRBD1	TRBJ1-4	TRBV4-1	TGCGCCAGCAGCCATGCCAGGACAGGCGATAATGAAAAACTGTTTTTT	CASSHARTGDNEKLFF
once	TRBD1	TRBJ2-1	TRBV2	TGTGCCAGCAGTGAAGGACAGGGGTCCTACAATGAGCAGTTCTTC	CASSEGQGSYNEQFF
.	.	TRBJ1-4	TRBV30	TGTGCATTCCTGGGTTATGAAAAACTGTTTTTT	CAFLGYEKLFF
.	.	TRBJ2-1	TRBV27	TGTGCCAGCAGTCTTACTAGTGCAGGTAATGAGCAGTTCTTC	CASSLTSAGNEQFF
.	.	TRBJ2-2	TRBV7-3	TGTGCCAGCAGCGAATTAACTGGTGCCCTCCTTCCCAACACCGGGGAGCTGTTTTTT	CASSELTGALLPNTGELFF
.	.	TRBJ1-1	TRBV7-9	TGTGCCAGCAGCTTAATGACCACTGAAGCTTTCTTT	CASSLMTTEAFF
.	.	TRBJ2-2	TRBV4-3	TGCGCCAGCAGCCAAGACAGGGTCTTGAGCACCGGGGAGCTGTTTTTT	CASSQDRVLSTGELFF
once	TRBD1	TRBJ1-5	TRBV7-8	TGTGCCAGCAGACCGGACAGGGGCAGCAATCAGCCCCAGCATTTT	CASRPDRGSNQPQHF
.	TRBD2	TRBJ2-7	TRBV4-2	TGTGCCAGCAGAGAGCTAGCGGGGGGCTCGCGAGAGCAGTACTTC	CASRELAGGSREQYF
.	TRBD1	TRBJ1-5	TRBV5-1	TGCGCCAGCAGCTCCCCATCGGACAGGTTGGAACAGCCCCAGCATTTT	CASSSPSDRLEQPQHF
.	.	TRBJ2-2	TRBV7-2	TGTGCCAGCAGCTTAGTACAGGGCACCGGGGAGCTGTTTTTT	CASSLVQGTGELFF
.	.	TRBJ1-3	TRBV9	TGTGCCAGCAGCAGGGAGGAGGGCTCGGCCATATATTTT	CASSREEGSAIYF
.	.	TRBJ2-1	TRBV9	TGTGCCAGCAGCGTAGAACAGGGAACTAACAATGAGCAGTTCTTC	CASSVEQGTNNEQFF
.	TRBD1	TRBJ1-2	TRBV19	TGTGCCAGTAGTCCCCGACAGGGCTATGGCTACACCTTC	CASSPRQGYGYTF
.	.	TRBJ2-4	TRBV4-2	TGTGCCAGCAGCCAAGATAGTACAGGGACGGACATTCAGTACTTC	CASSQDSTGTDIQYF
.	TRBD2	TRBJ2-5	TRBV5-1	TGCGCCAGCAGCTTGGCCCTAGCGGGACACCAAGAGACCCAGTACTTC	CASSLALAGHQETQYF
.	.	TRBJ1-2	TRBV4-3	TGCGCCAGCAGCTTTTCCGGGGGGCAGGTTGGCTACACCTTC	CASSFSGGQVGYTF
.	TRBD1	TRBJ1-3	TRBV10-3	TGTGCCATCCGGACAGGCCCCGTTGGAAACACCATATATTTT	CAIRTGPVGNTIYF